The T cell receptor (beta chain) under discussion was sequenced for a study of PD-L1 blockade in urothelial cancer. Each PCR reaction had synthetic TCR analog templates spiked into it. Data came from immunoSEQ multiplex PCR; TCRdb stores just in-frame clones and leaves some out. The sample shows roughly 38,000 clones, roughly four fifths of them seen only once. Details on this clone: Its antigen is unknown.

Study findings and constraints: Pretreatment TCR clonality in blood under the median foretold superior survival.

Time point: pretreatment peripheral blood. Patient disease was locally advanced or metastatic urothelial carcinoma. The CDR3 has 14 amino acids. Germline loops: CDR1 MNHNY, CDR2 SVGAGI (reference sequence). Trimming removed 6 bases at V and 3 bases at J, with 12 bases between. This sequence joins TRBV6-6 and TRBJ1-5; maybe TRBD1 (5 bases). Sequencing was performed on PBMCs, taken around atezolizumab (anti-PD-L1) treatment. The receptor comes from a man in his 60s with urothelial cancer. The CDR3 reads CASRLTVNNQPQHF. CDR3 bases: TGTGCCAGCAGATTGACAGTGAACAATCAGCCCCAGCATTTT.